This TCR beta chain was observed in a study of Ad26.COV2.S vaccination and SARS-CoV-2 variants. As for the study in general: Each vaccinee took Ad26.COV2.S intramuscularly, once or twice 56 days apart. Study-wide findings and caveats: Participants given vaccine showed non-spike TCR breadth similar to that of placebo recipients.

TCRdb keeps only in-frame clones here, not all; method: immunoSEQ multiplex PCR. The sample holds about 400,000 clones, about four fifths seen once. This CDR3 has 17 residues. CDR1 and CDR2 (germline): SGDLS, YYNGEE. Trimming pared 4 bases from V and 4 bases from J, leaving 23 bases between. For this clone: Its specificity is unknown.

Treatment denoted: some 20 received Ad26.COV2.S at low or high dose, single or two shots; about 5 received placebo; per-sample allocation not given. Repertoires come from day 63 after the first vaccine or placebo injection. This sequence originates from a person between 18 and 65 years old who received the Ad26.COV2.S COVID-19 vaccine or a placebo. The source material was peripheral blood, sampled in a trial of Ad26.COV2.S vaccine versus placebo. The chain recombines TRBV9 with TRBJ1-2, with a tentative D call TRBD1 (5 bases). The CDR3 nucleotides are TGTGCCAGCAGCCCTCTATCCGGGGGGGACCCCCTCTATGGCTACACCTTC. Translation gives CASSPLSGGDPLYGYTF.